A single sample gave rise to the 15 T cell receptor beta chains below, sequenced in a study of regulatory T cells in long-lasting Graves disease. Described time point: newly diagnosed GD, antithyroid drugs for less than 3 months. The TCR library was made from RNA that had been extracted from PBMCs in TRIzol. Library construction for TCR beta used iRepertoire HTBI primers and Arm-PCR of CDR3 regions. TCRdb ran MiXCR on the multiplex PCR reads and lists one entry per CDR3 protein. The sample shows approximately 300,000 distinct CDR3 sequences, about 20% of them seen only once. This material consisted of peripheral blood mononuclear cells (PBMCs), taken at new diagnosis, from a patient treated with antithyroid drugs. The receptors were sampled from a female donor with Graves disease.

This clonotype was counted a few times. The chain employs TRBV10-2 and TRBJ2-1; 9 positions agree with TRBD1. Looked up from germline, CDR1 is WSHSY and CDR2 is SAAADI. The CDR3 is made up of 13 amino acids. The ends lost 9 bases at V and 5 bases at J; junction bases unmatched: 5. In DNA form, the CDR3 reads TGCGCCAGGGGACAGGGAAGAAACAATGAGCAGTTCTTC. It is translated as CARGQGRNNEQFF.

This clonotype was seen at least ten times. The rearrangement uses TRBV11-2 and TRBJ2-7; D unclear. The germline V and J ends were trimmed by 0 bases and 3 bases, with 9 bases remaining between them. There are 14 residues in the CDR3. The germline gives CDR1 SGHAT, CDR2 FQNNGV. CDR3 sequence: CASSLDGSLYEQYF. The CDR3 bases are TGTGCCAGCAGCTTAGACGGCAGCCTCTACGAGCAGTACTTC.

This clonotype came up many times. The chain joins TRBV10-3 to TRBJ1-6, with D perhaps TRBD1 (6 bases). V dropped 2 bases and J dropped 9 bases, with 14 bases sitting between them. The CDR3 length is 15 residues. The germline CDR1 and CDR2 sequences are ENHRY and SYGVKD. CDR3 protein: CAISETDRHRSPLHF. The DNA for the CDR3 is TGTGCCATCAGTGAGACCGACAGGCATCGTTCACCCCTCCACTTT.

This clonotype was detected ten times or more. The V call is TRBV7-2, the J call TRBJ2-1; D ambiguous. The CDR3 sequence is 13 residues long. V gave up 4 bases and J gave up 3 bases, with 7 bases separating them. Germline V gene lookup returns CDR1 SGHTA and CDR2 FQGNSA. The DNA for the CDR3 is TGTGCCAGCAGCTCTACTAACTACAATGAGCAGTTCTTC. This translates into CASSSTNYNEQFF.

This clonotype came up many times. This chain uses TRBV6-5 with TRBJ2-2; the match to TRBD2 covers 16 bases. Trimming at V came to 2 bases and at J to 3 bases, leaving 6 bases not matched to a gene. Germline V gene lookup returns CDR1 MNHEY and CDR2 SVGAGI. This CDR3 has 19 amino acids. DNA of the CDR3: TGTGCCAGCAGTTACAACTGGGGACTAGCGGGAGGGGACACCGGGGAGCTGTTTTTT. Its translation is CASSYNWGLAGGDTGELFF.

This rearrangement joins TRBV6-2 or TRBV6-3 to TRBJ2-1; 7 bases map to TRBD2. This CDR3 contains 19 residues. Germline V gives CDR1 MNHEY, CDR2 SVGEGT. V shed 2 bases, J shed 6 bases, and the junction held 19 bases outside the gene matches. CDR3: CASSYPVTPSGQSGNEQFF. CDR3 nucleotide sequence: TGTGCCAGCAGTTACCCCGTAACCCCTAGCGGACAATCAGGCAATGAGCAGTTCTTC.

About this clonotype: A far bigger clonotype differs at one base, so this is likely a read error. This rearrangement joins TRBV10-3 to TRBJ2-1; D assignment may be TRBD1 or TRBD2 (5 bases each). This CDR3 region has 13 residues. Germline lookup yields CDR1 ENHRY and CDR2 SYGVKD. The CDR3 here is CAISDPRGETRYF. As DNA, the CDR3 is TGTGCCATCAGTGACCCTAGGGGAGAGACCCGGTACTTC.

At least ten counts were recorded for this clonotype. The chain employs TRBV12-3 or TRBV12-4 and TRBJ1-2; 8 nucleotides match TRBD1. Trimming at V came to 5 bases and at J to 6 bases, leaving 5 bases not matched to a gene. The CDR3 covers 13 residues. Here the CDR3 DNA reads TGTGCCAGCAGTCCCAGGGGGCGGAATGGCTACACCTTC. This encodes CASSPRGRNGYTF.

The chain couples TRBV19 to TRBJ2-1; D could derive from TRBD1 or TRBD2 (5 bases each). Germline V gene data show CDR1 as LNHDA and CDR2 as SQIVND (reference sequence). With 1 base removed from V and 10 bases from J, the gap between germline ends came to 14 bases. This CDR3 has 14 amino acids. The CDR3 here is CASSIGGGVGEQFF. The CDR3 region has the DNA TGTGCCAGTAGTATAGGTGGGGGAGTAGGGGAGCAGTTCTTC.

This clonotype was seen more than once but under ten times. The DNA for the CDR3 is TGTGCCAGTAGTATGAGGGGGGTAACCGTCTCTGGAAACACCATATATTTT. Translating gives CASSMRGVTVSGNTIYF. V and J are TRBV19 and TRBJ1-3; a weak D match, TRBD1 (6 bases). From germline, CDR1 is LNHDA and CDR2 SQIVND (reference sequence). V was clipped by 3 bases and J by 0 bases, with 15 bases between them. CDR3 length: 17 amino acids. Using reference TRBV19 and TRBJ1-3 for the parts outside the CDR3, the full variable domain is DGGITQSPKYLFRKEGQNVTLSCEQNLNHDAMYWYRQDPGQGLRLIYYSQIVNDFQKGDIAEGYSVSREKKESFPLTVTSAQKNPTAFYLCASSMRGVTVSGNTIYFGEGSWLTVV.

This clonotype was detected only a few times. J is TRBJ2-7 and V is TRBV12-3 or TRBV12-4; D ambiguous. The CDR3 runs to 15 residues. Between the trimmed V and J ends, which lost 2 bases and 5 bases, there was a span of 16 bases. In nucleotides, the CDR3 is TGTGCCAGCAGTTTATGGGCAGGAAGTTTGGACGAGCAGTACTTC. This codes for CASSLWAGSLDEQYF.

This clonotype came up many times. The J gene is TRBJ1-5, the V gene TRBV2; D gene unclear. The CDR3 has 15 amino acids. Germline CDR1 reads SNHLY; CDR2 reads FYNNEI. Trimming stripped 6 bases from V and 5 bases from J, with 17 bases between. The CDR3 DNA reads as TGTGCCAGCAGCGGTCAGGAAAGCCTAGATCAGCCCCAGCATTTT. Translation gives CASSGQESLDQPQHF. The full variable domain, its missing parts supplied by reference TRBV2 and TRBJ1-5, is EPEVTQTPSHQVTQMGQEVILRCVPISNHLYFYWYRQILGQKVEFLVSFYNNEISEKSEIFDDQFSVERPDGSNFTLKIRSTKLEDSAMYFCASSGQESLDQPQHFGDGTRLSIL.

Many counts were recorded for this clonotype. This chain links TRBV20-1 with TRBJ1-4; no firm D call. The CDR3 is made up of 14 amino acids. V dropped 4 bases and J dropped 6 bases, with 15 bases sitting between them. Germline V CDR1 and CDR2: DFQATT, SNEGSKA (reference sequence). The DNA for the CDR3 is TGCAGTGCTAAGGTATTAGGGAGCGATGAAAAACTGTTTTTT. It specifies CSAKVLGSDEKLFF.

The V and J genes are TRBV20-1 and TRBJ2-3, with TRBD1 identical over 11 bases. The germline V gene encodes CDR1 DFQATT and CDR2 SNEGSKA (reference sequence). The V and J ends lost 5 bases and 7 bases, in that order; junction bases with no gene match: 5. The length of the CDR3 is 13 residues. The CDR3 loop reads CSAPGQGDNTQYF. The CDR3 nucleotides are TGCAGTGCTCCGGGACAGGGGGACAATACGCAGTATTTT.

This clonotype has at least ten counts. This sequence joins TRBV28 and TRBJ1-2; 9 nucleotides agree with TRBD1. Germline assignment: CDR1 MDHEN and CDR2 SYDVKM. Unmatched junction bases numbered 15, after V lost 0 bases and J lost 7 bases. The CDR3 contains 18 residues. The CDR3 loop reads CASSLWGPGQGIFSGYTF. CDR3 DNA sequence: TGTGCCAGCAGTTTATGGGGACCGGGACAGGGTATTTTCAGTGGCTACACCTTC.